The 21 T cell receptor beta chains below come from one sample, sequenced in a study of CD8 T cells in Susac syndrome. Reverse transcription of roughly 0.5 to 1 ug RNA was carried out with random hexamers. MiXCR, applied by TCRdb to the immunoSEQ multiplex PCR reads, yields one record per CDR3 protein. The sample lists 150,000 to 200,000 distinct CDR3 sequences; over 85% were seen once. The sample was CD4+ T cells from PBMCs. Every receptor here comes from a human donor with multiple sclerosis.

The chain links TRBV30 to TRBJ2-3, with D possibly TRBD2 on 6 matching bases. CDR3 length: 13 residues. The V and J ends lost 4 bases and 4 bases respectively, with 12 bases between them. Germline loops: CDR1 GTSNPN, CDR2 SVGIG (reference sequence). The CDR3 DNA follows: TGTGCCTGGACCCCGGGGGAGGCAGATACGCAGTATTTT. Translated, it gives CAWTPGEADTQYF.

The V call is TRBV20-1, the J call TRBJ2-4, with 8 bases identical to TRBD2. The V gene's germline CDR1 is DFQATT and CDR2 SNEGSKA (reference sequence). CDR3 length: 16 amino acids. CDR3 region: CSADELAGIAKNIQYF. The CDR3 DNA reads TGCAGCGCAGACGAGCTAGCGGGCATAGCCAAAAACATTCAGTACTTC.

The rearrangement joins TRBV30 to TRBJ2-3; D gene uncertain. This CDR3 comprises 11 residues. Germline V lookup: CDR1 GTSNPN, CDR2 SVGIG (reference sequence). V dropped 0 bases and J dropped 5 bases, with 3 bases sitting between them. The CDR3 spells CAWSVGDTQYF. The CDR3 DNA is TGTGCCTGGAGTGTCGGAGATACGCAGTATTTT.

Here the CDR3 reads CASSQLGQLGAFF. CDR3 DNA sequence: TGTGCCAGCAGCCAACTCGGCCAGCTTGGGGCTTTCTTT. The chain carries TRBV3-1 and TRBJ1-1; D gene ambiguous. Trimming shortened V by 2 bases and J by 11 bases, and 15 bases separated the two germline ends. There are 13 residues in the CDR3. CDR1 is LGHDT, CDR2 YNNKEL, per germline (reference sequence). The whole variable domain, remainder taken from reference TRBV3-1 and TRBJ1-1, is DTAVSQTPKYLVTQMGNDKSIKCEQNLGHDTMYWYKQDSKKFLKIMFSYNNKELIINETVPNRFSPKSPDKAHLNLHINSLELGDSAVYFCASSQLGQLGAFFGQGTRLTVV.

This clonotype appeared a single time. In DNA form, the CDR3 reads TGTGCCACCAGTGCACAGGGAATCGGACAGCCCCAGCATTTT. As protein: CATSAQGIGQPQHF. This rearrangement joins TRBV24-1 to TRBJ1-5; the D gene is possibly TRBD1 (6 bases). Germline assignment: CDR1 KGHDR and CDR2 SFDVKD. This CDR3 spans 14 amino acids. V was pared by 5 bases and J by 7 bases, with 14 bases between.

The chain carries TRBV2 and TRBJ1-5, with a tentative D call TRBD1 (6 bases). Germline CDR1 reads SNHLY; CDR2 reads FYNNEI. This CDR3 comprises 14 residues. V lost 7 bases, J lost 6 bases, and 16 bases lay in between. The DNA for the CDR3 is TGTGCCAGCAACGTGTTACAGGGTTTTCAGCCCCAGCATTTT. Its protein product is CASNVLQGFQPQHF.

This chain links TRBV5-4 with TRBJ2-5, with 9 bases fitting TRBD2. Trimming removed 1 base from V and 1 base from J; junction bases left unmatched: 2. The CDR3 sequence is 15 residues long. Germline V lookup: CDR1 SGHNT, CDR2 YYREEE (reference sequence). The CDR3 spells CASSLSSGVQETQYF. CDR3 nucleotides: TGTGCCAGCAGCTTGTCTAGCGGGGTCCAAGAGACCCAGTACTTC.

The count of this clonotype is one. The chain recombines TRBV12-3 or TRBV12-4 with TRBJ1-2; D uncertain. The CDR3 covers 15 residues. Trimming took 3 bases from V and 4 from J, leaving 15 bases between them. This CDR3 reads CASSLGPDGPYGYTF. CDR3 DNA: TGTGCCAGCAGTTTGGGCCCTGACGGACCCTATGGCTACACCTTC.

The chain recombines TRBV30 with TRBJ1-1; 7 bases match TRBD1. Unmatched junction bases numbered 5, after V lost 0 bases and J lost 4 bases. From germline, CDR1 is GTSNPN and CDR2 SVGIG (reference sequence). The CDR3 length is 14 residues. CDR3 amino acids: CAWSVRGAGTEAFF. Here the CDR3 DNA reads TGTGCCTGGAGTGTCAGGGGGGCTGGCACTGAAGCTTTCTTT.

This chain connects TRBV9 to TRBJ1-1; no definite D call. Germline assignment: CDR1 SGDLS and CDR2 YYNGEE. The CDR3 loop spans 14 amino acids. V was trimmed by 3 bases and J by 1 base, leaving 10 bases between them. The CDR3: CASSAGWGNTEAFF. The CDR3 DNA sequence: TGTGCCAGCAGCGCGGGGTGGGGGAACACTGAAGCTTTCTTT.

V and J are TRBV28 and TRBJ1-4; D perhaps matches TRBD1 (6 bases). CDR1 MDHEN and CDR2 SYDVKM come from the germline V gene. Between the trimmed V and J ends, which lost 3 bases and 2 bases, there was a span of 13 bases. CDR3 length equals 16 residues. The CDR3 sequence is CASSFEGVGTNEKLFF. CDR3 nucleotide sequence: TGTGCCAGCAGTTTTGAGGGGGTTGGGACTAATGAAAAACTGTTTTTT.

The gene calls are TRBV6-1 and TRBJ2-5; 7 nucleotides agree with TRBD1. CDR1 is MNHNS and CDR2 is SASEGT in the germline V gene. CDR3 size: 15 residues. The V segment lost 8 bases and the J segment 1 base; nucleotides outside the gene matches: 10. The CDR3 loop is CASGSPGQLQETQYF. The DNA for the CDR3 is TGTGCCAGCGGCTCTCCGGGACAGCTCCAAGAGACCCAGTACTTC.

The CDR3 DNA is TGTGCCAGCTCCGGGACAGGAGGAGTGGCCCAGCATTTT. It translates to CASSGTGGVAQHF. The chain carries TRBV28 and TRBJ1-5, with 8 positions matching TRBD1. The CDR3 loop spans 13 amino acids. J was trimmed by 11 bases and V by 8 bases; bases with no gene match: 11. In germline, CDR1 is MDHEN, CDR2 SYDVKM.

This clonotype was recorded once. The V and J genes are TRBV4-3 and TRBJ1-2; D gene ambiguous. There are 15 residues in the CDR3. V was trimmed by 0 bases and J by 8 bases, leaving 16 bases between them. The germline V gene encodes CDR1 LGHNA and CDR2 YSLEER. CDR3 DNA sequence: TGCGCCAGCAGCCAAGATCGGCGGGCAAAAGCCGGCTACACCTTC. This gives the protein CASSQDRRAKAGYTF.

The CDR3 region has the DNA TGTGCCATCAGTGAGCAGGGTTGGGATGAGCAGTTCTTC. It translates to CAISEQGWDEQFF. The V call is TRBV10-3, the J call TRBJ2-1; a possible D gene is TRBD1 (5 bases). Trimming took 2 bases from V and 8 from J, leaving 10 bases between them. This CDR3 region has 13 residues. The germline V gene encodes CDR1 ENHRY and CDR2 SYGVKD.

The chain employs TRBV4-3 and TRBJ1-5; possibly TRBD1 for D (6 bases). From germline, CDR1 is LGHNA and CDR2 YSLEER. V gave up 0 bases and J gave up 2 bases, with 23 bases separating them. The CDR3 totals 20 residues. The CDR3 nucleotides are TGCGCCAGCAGCCAAGAATTTATAGATTCGGGGGCGGCAGGCAATCAGCCCCAGCATTTT. Protein sequence: CASSQEFIDSGAAGNQPQHF.

The chain links TRBV29-1 to TRBJ2-3; TRBD2 agrees at 7 bases. With 7 bases clipped from V and 2 bases from J, the junction kept 6 bases outside the gene matches. The CDR3 runs 13 residues. Germline V gene sequence: CDR1 SQVTM, CDR2 ANQGSEA. The CDR3 DNA follows: TGCAGCGCCCGGGACTATTCCACAGATACGCAGTATTTT. Amino acid sequence: CSARDYSTDTQYF.

V and J are TRBV9 and TRBJ1-2; tentatively, D is TRBD1 (6 bases). This CDR3 comprises 15 residues. Germline V gene sequence: CDR1 SGDLS, CDR2 YYNGEE. V was pared by 0 bases and J by 6 bases, with 15 bases between. The CDR3 nucleotides are TGTGCCAGCAGCGTAGCCCCGGGGGCGCAGGATGGCTACACCTTC. Translating it yields CASSVAPGAQDGYTF.

This rearrangement joins TRBV5-1 to TRBJ2-3; 8 positions agree with TRBD2. The J segment lost 2 bases and the V segment lost 6 bases, leaving 5 bases of the junction unmatched. The CDR3 extends over 14 amino acids. Germline V gene data show CDR1 as SGHRS and CDR2 as YFSETQ. The DNA of the CDR3 is TGCGCCAGCACCACTAGCGGCTCCACAGATACGCAGTATTTT. Protein: CASTTSGSTDTQYF. The complete variable domain, with remaining parts taken from reference TRBV5-1 and TRBJ2-3, reads KAGVTQTPRYLIKTRGQQVTLSCSPISGHRSVSWYQQTPGQGLQFLFEYFSETQRNKGNFPGRFSGRQFSNSRSEMNVSTLELGDSALYLCASTTSGSTDTQYFGPGTRLTVL.

As concerns this clonotype: The germline gene is not matched at one end of the junction; a read error may be the cause. The J gene is TRBJ2-7, the V gene TRBV6-2 or TRBV6-3; 7 positions agree with TRBD2. Germline V gene data show CDR1 as MNHEY and CDR2 as SVGEGT. The CDR3 runs to 13 residues. CDR3 DNA sequence: TGTGCCAGCAGGCTAGCGGTTTCCTACGGGCAGTACTTC. Translation gives CASRLAVSYGQYF.

V usage is TRBV18 and J usage is TRBJ2-3; 8 bases are shared with TRBD2. V was clipped by 5 bases and J by 2 bases; unmatched bases: 6. This CDR3 has 15 amino acids. Looked up from germline, CDR1 is KGHSH and CDR2 is LQKENI. The CDR3: CASSSFSGNTDTQYF. CDR3 sequence (DNA): TGTGCCAGCTCATCATTTAGCGGGAACACAGATACGCAGTATTTT.